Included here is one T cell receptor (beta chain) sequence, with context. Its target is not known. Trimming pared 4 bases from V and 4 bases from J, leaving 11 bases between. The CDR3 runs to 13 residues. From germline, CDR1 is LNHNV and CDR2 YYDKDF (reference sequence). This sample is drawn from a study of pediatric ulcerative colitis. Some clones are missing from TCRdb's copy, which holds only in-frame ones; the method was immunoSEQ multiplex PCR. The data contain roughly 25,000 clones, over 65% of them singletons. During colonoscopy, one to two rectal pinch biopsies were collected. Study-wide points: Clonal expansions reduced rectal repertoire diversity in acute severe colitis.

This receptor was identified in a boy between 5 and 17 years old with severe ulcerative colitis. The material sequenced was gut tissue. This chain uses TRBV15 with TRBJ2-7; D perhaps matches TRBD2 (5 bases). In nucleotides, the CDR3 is TGTGCCACCAGCAACCGACGGGAATACGAGCAGTACTTC. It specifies CATSNRREYEQYF.